The entry that follows covers one T cell receptor beta chain sequence. This entry is derived from a study of blood T cell repertoires in COVID-19. Study in general: The analysed material was cDNA or gDNA that came from T cells, B-cell-depleted T cells, or PBMCs.

Germline values: CDR1 LGHNA, CDR2 YSLEER. After removal of 4 bases from V and 5 bases from J, the junction contained 8 bases not matched to a gene. The CDR3 has 15 amino acids. The repertoire was sequenced with immunoSEQ multiplex PCR; TCRdb's copy has only in-frame clones and lacks some. The data show about 310,000 clones, 70% to 90% seen once. Categorization into cohorts depended on clinical history that participants reported. V and J are TRBV4-3 and TRBJ2-1; TRBD2 agrees at 7 bases. The sequencing sample was made of PBMCs or T cells enriched from blood (not recorded which). This clonotype was obtained from a man aged 25-45 years who had recovered from COVID-19. CDR3: CASSLVWGGNNEQFF. The CDR3 bases are TGCGCCAGCAGCCTGGTGTGGGGGGGGAACAATGAGCAGTTCTTC.